One sample yielded the 18 T cell receptor beta chains listed below, sequenced in a study of siplizumab effects on memory and regulatory T cells. The repertoire was sequenced with immunoSEQ multiplex PCR; TCRdb's copy has only in-frame clones and lacks some. The table has approximately 100,000 clones, about 90% seen once; the top ten hold 0.65% to 0.8%. Sequenced sample: Tregs sorted from blood. The receptors derive from a human donor in good health.

The chain employs TRBV5-6 and TRBJ1-2; D is ambiguous. Looked up from germline, CDR1 is SGHDT and CDR2 is YYEEEE. Between the trimmed V and J ends, which lost 0 bases and 2 bases, there was a span of 5 bases. This CDR3 contains 13 residues. The CDR3 DNA sequence: TGTGCCAGCAGCTTGGCAGCGAACTATGGCTACACCTTC. This translates into CASSLAANYGYTF.

This clone was seen a few times. The J gene is TRBJ2-1, the V gene TRBV10-2; a possible D gene is TRBD2 (6 bases). This CDR3 spans 18 amino acids. The germline gives CDR1 WSHSY, CDR2 SAAADI. V was trimmed by 6 bases and J by 0 bases, leaving 21 bases between them. This chain's CDR3 is CASSTQISGMSSYNEQFF. The CDR3 DNA reads TGCGCCAGCAGCACCCAGATTAGCGGCATGAGCTCCTACAATGAGCAGTTCTTC.

The V gene is TRBV2, the J gene TRBJ1-1; D remains unclear. With 8 bases removed from V and 4 bases from J, the gap between germline ends came to 17 bases. CDR1 is SNHLY and CDR2 is FYNNEI in the germline V gene. CDR3 length: 14 amino acids. The CDR3 loop reads CASADIVLRTEAFF. The CDR3 coding sequence is TGTGCCAGCGCCGACATCGTCTTGCGCACTGAAGCTTTCTTT.

The rearrangement links TRBV7-2 to TRBJ2-1, with 8 nucleotides matching TRBD2. The CDR3 has 16 residues. J lost 2 bases, V lost 1 base, and 4 bases had no gene match. Germline V gene lookup returns CDR1 SGHTA and CDR2 FQGNSA. The CDR3 here is CASSLGGGRTYNEQFF. The CDR3 DNA sequence: TGTGCCAGCAGCTTAGGGGGCGGGAGGACCTACAATGAGCAGTTCTTC.

This chain links TRBV18 with TRBJ2-1; D call uncertain. The CDR3 runs 10 residues. V lost 5 bases and J 7 bases, leaving 3 bases between the germline ends. The V gene's germline CDR1 is KGHSH and CDR2 LQKENI. The CDR3 reads CASSGNEQFF. CDR3 in DNA: TGTGCCAGCTCAGGGAATGAGCAGTTCTTC.

V is TRBV2 and J is TRBJ2-7; no reliable D call. Germline V gene data show CDR1 as SNHLY and CDR2 as FYNNEI. The V gene lost 2 bases and the J gene lost 0 bases, with 8 bases spanning the gap. This CDR3 region has 14 residues. CDR3 sequence reads: CASSEWATSYEQYF. In nucleotides, the CDR3 is TGTGCCAGCAGTGAATGGGCTACCTCCTACGAGCAGTACTTC.

The V gene is TRBV20-1, the J gene TRBJ2-5; D remains ambiguous. Germline V CDR1 and CDR2: DFQATT, SNEGSKA (reference sequence). The CDR3 loop spans 11 amino acids. Trimming left V 2 bases short and J 9 bases short, with 10 bases between. The chain's CDR3 is CSARYTVAQYF. For the CDR3, the DNA is TGCAGTGCTAGATACACAGTGGCCCAGTACTTC.

The genes are TRBV2 and TRBJ2-7, with D possibly TRBD1 on 5 matching bases. This CDR3 region has 14 residues. V lost 6 bases and J lost 4, with 16 bases in between. In germline, CDR1 is SNHLY, CDR2 FYNNEI. CDR3 loop: CASRTTETIYEQYF. The CDR3 nucleotides read TGTGCCAGCAGAACGACAGAGACCATTTACGAGCAGTACTTC.

The CDR3 bases are TGTGCCAGCAGCTTAGTAGGGGTTCTTGGCTACACCTTC. Translation: CASSLVGVLGYTF. The chain has TRBV7-8 and TRBJ1-2; possibly TRBD1 for D (5 bases). Trimming pared 1 base from V and 7 bases from J, leaving 10 bases between. The CDR3 extends over 13 amino acids. Germline CDR1 is SGHVS and CDR2 is FQNEAQ.

This chain joins TRBV19 and TRBJ1-4; possibly TRBD1 for D (5 bases). The CDR3 contains 16 residues. Trimming left V 9 bases short and J 0 bases short, with 17 bases between. Looked up from germline, CDR1 is LNHDA and CDR2 is SQIVND (reference sequence). The CDR3 coding sequence is TGTGCCAGGCGATCGGGACCCGGAGCAACTAATGAAAAACTGTTTTTT. This codes for CARRSGPGATNEKLFF.

Only one count was recorded for this clone. The chain recombines TRBV19 with TRBJ2-1, with 7 bases aligning to TRBD1. There are 19 residues in the CDR3. Germline V gene sequence: CDR1 LNHDA, CDR2 SQIVND (reference sequence). Trimming took 4 bases from V and 6 from J; bases not matched to a gene: 21. CDR3 in DNA: TGTGCCAGTAGTAGACCCCTTGTTGAAAGGGGGCGAATCCTCAATGAGCAGTTCTTC. Translated, it gives CASSRPLVERGRILNEQFF.

The chain joins TRBV9 to TRBJ2-2; 8 positions match TRBD2. CDR3 length: 17 residues. V shed 0 bases and J 6 bases; nucleotides not matched to a gene: 10. Per germline, CDR1 SGDLS and CDR2 YYNGEE. CDR3: CASSVVYGTSTSGELFF. The CDR3 region has the DNA TGTGCCAGCAGCGTAGTTTATGGGACTAGTACATCCGGGGAGCTGTTTTTT. Together with reference TRBV9 and TRBJ2-2, the CDR3 gives the full variable domain: DSGVTQTPKHLITATGQRVTLRCSPRSGDLSVYWYQQSLDQGLQFLIQYYNGEERAKGNILERFSAQQFPDLHSELNLSSLELGDSALYFCASSVVYGTSTSGELFFGEGSRLTVL.

This chain links TRBV21-1 with TRBJ2-3; TRBD1, the table's D call, lacks a check against the DNA. TRBV21-1 is a known pseudogene. The CDR3 has 15 amino acids. As DNA, the CDR3 is TGTGCCAGCAGCAACGGGACACCTCGGGCAGATACGCAGTATTTT. Protein sequence: CASSNGTPRADTQYF.

The genes are TRBV5-1 and TRBJ1-1; no firm D call. With 7 bases removed from V and 1 base from J, the gap between germline ends came to 14 bases. CDR3 size: 14 residues. Germline lookup yields CDR1 SGHRS and CDR2 YFSETQ. The CDR3 region has the DNA TGCGCCAGCGGCTATGGACTCGAGAACACTGAAGCTTTCTTT. Encoded protein: CASGYGLENTEAFF.

The V and J genes are TRBV11-2 and TRBJ1-1, with TRBD1 as a possible D gene (5 bases). CDR1 and CDR2 from the germline V gene are SGHAT and FQNNGV. V lost 5 bases to trimming and J lost 2 bases, with 12 bases between them. CDR3 length: 14 residues. Here the CDR3 DNA reads TGTGCCAGCAGCCTCGGGGCAGGAAACACTGAAGCTTTCTTT. Translated, it gives CASSLGAGNTEAFF.

This rearrangement joins TRBV4-2 to TRBJ1-4; 7 nucleotides match TRBD1. CDR1 and CDR2 (germline): LGHNA, YNFKEQ. The CDR3 length is 16 residues. V was pared by 1 base and J by 8 bases, with 10 bases of the junction left unmatched. CDR3 in amino acids: CASSQGLIQGGEKLFF. Written as DNA, the CDR3 is TGTGCCAGCAGCCAAGGCTTAATCCAGGGGGGGGAAAAACTGTTTTTT.

The chain couples TRBV6-1 to TRBJ1-1; 9 nucleotides agree with TRBD1. CDR3 length: 13 residues. Germline lookup yields CDR1 MNHNS and CDR2 SASEGT. The V and J ends lost 2 bases and 10 bases, in that order; junction bases with no gene match: 5. The CDR3 DNA is TGTGCCAGCAGTGAATTGGGACAGGGACGAGCTTTCTTT. Protein: CASSELGQGRAFF.

The gene calls are TRBV10-3 and TRBJ2-3, with TRBD2 identical over 7 bases. Germline trimming cut 6 bases from V and 0 bases from J; bases unmatched to any gene: 3. The CDR3 runs 14 residues. CDR1 and CDR2 (germline): ENHRY, SYGVKD. In DNA, the CDR3 is TGTGCCATCAGACATAGCGGGAGCACAGATACGCAGTATTTT. Protein: CAIRHSGSTDTQYF.